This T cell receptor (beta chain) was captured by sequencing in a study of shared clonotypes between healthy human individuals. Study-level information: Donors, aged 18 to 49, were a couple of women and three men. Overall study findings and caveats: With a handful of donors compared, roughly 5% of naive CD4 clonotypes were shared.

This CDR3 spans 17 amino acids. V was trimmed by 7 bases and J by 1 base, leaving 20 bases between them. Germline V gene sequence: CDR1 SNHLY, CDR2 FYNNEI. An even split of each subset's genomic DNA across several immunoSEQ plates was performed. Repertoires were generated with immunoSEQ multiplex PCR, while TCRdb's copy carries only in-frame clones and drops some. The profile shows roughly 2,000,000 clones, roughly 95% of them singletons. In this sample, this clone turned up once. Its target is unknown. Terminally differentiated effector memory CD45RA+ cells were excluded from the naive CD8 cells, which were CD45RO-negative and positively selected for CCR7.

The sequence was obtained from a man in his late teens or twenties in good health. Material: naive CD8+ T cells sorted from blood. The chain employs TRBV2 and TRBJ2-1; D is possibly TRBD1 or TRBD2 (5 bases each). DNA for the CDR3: TGTGCCAGCATTACCGAAGGGGACGAGGGTTCCTACAATGAGCAGTTCTTC. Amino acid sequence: CASITEGDEGSYNEQFF.